This T cell receptor beta chain was obtained from a study of shared clonotypes between healthy human individuals (dated by TCRdb to 2018 to 2020). For the wider study: Two women and a few men aged 18 to 49 years were included in the cohort. To estimate repertoire size and how much clonotypes are shared between individuals, the study performed deep sequencing of blood TCR repertoires from a few healthy adults. To increase sequencing depth and limit assay-specific biases, TCR repertoire library preparation and sequencing were carried out by different laboratories using diverse techniques. Leukapheresis yielded between about 0.85 and 10 billion PBMCs per donor. Here is what the overall study found, with its caveats: The genetic and exposure-history diversity represented was limited by the small number of donors. Based on pairwise subsampling, the degree of clonotype sharing among donors was expected to be affected by sequencing depth. Sampling was limited to blood, and TCR repertoires in tissue likely differ from TCR repertoires in blood.

Donors were healthy HIV-negative adults with no recently reported acute infections or vaccinations. Every donor was a Caucasian adult living in Nashville, Tennessee, USA. For unsorted samples, about 90 million PBMCs were counted and genomic DNA was extracted with the QIAamp DNA Blood Mini kit. Blood was obtained by leukapheresis, after which PBMCs were separated by Ficoll-Histopaque density gradient centrifugation and cryopreserved in liquid nitrogen vapor phase. With respect to this clone: The antigen it recognizes is unknown. One end of the junction fails to match germline, which may point to a read error.

Using the deep immunoSEQ assay, TCR CDR3 regions were amplified from genomic DNA by multiplex PCR. For each cell subset, the extracted genomic DNA was distributed evenly across all wells of several immunoSEQ 96-well plates, and each plate served as one replicate. For unsorted PBMC, 250 to 300 ng genomic DNA, equal to 30,000 or so T cell genomes, was loaded into each replicate PCR. Genomic DNA from unsorted PBMC was sequenced over ten immunoSEQ deep assay plates. Purified libraries were measured with a Qubit 3.0 fluorometer, size-checked on a Bioanalyzer 2100, and measured again with the KAPA Library Quantification kit. A separate single-read 150-cycle Illumina NextSeq 550 flow cell was used to sequence each immunoSEQ 96-well plate. In the source study's methods: Because only junctional sequences without quality scores were contained in the immunoSEQ output, filtering matching that applied to full-length reads could not be performed. To assign V/J genes and CDR3, sequences were annotated using PyIR, a Python wrapper for IgBLAST v1.9, with IMGT germline references. Reads were filtered out if the reads had weak V/J assignments (E-value above 1e-6), no CDR3, stop codons, out-of-frame junctions, or ambiguous translated residues. V3J clonotypes were defined by identical inferred V gene, J gene, and CDR3 amino acid sequence. The percentage overlap between two repertoires was calculated by dividing the number of shared unique clonotypes by the size of the smaller repertoire. RTK rarefaction, the Chao1 estimator, and Recon v2.1 estimates of unobserved clonotypes were used to assess repertoire richness. TCRdb stores this immuneACCESS table with in-frame sequences only. Part of the clones is absent; in the studies checked, under half of the shortfall reflects unresolved V genes, and no reason is known for the rest. V, J and clone size are taken as reported in that table, and D and trimming were inferred from the DNA itself. The sample records approximately 470,000 clones, about 85% of which are singletons. Together, the top ten hold about 13% of the sample.

This TCR was sampled from a woman between 40 and 55 years old in good health. Some clones in this sample may be carry-over from other donors' samples. Sequenced material: PBMCs.

The encoded CDR3 is CASSLGSGDNEQFF. The DNA reads TGCGCCAGCAGCCTAGGATCAGGGGACAATGAGCAGTTCTTC. The sequence links TRBV7-9 to TRBJ2-1; TRBD1 is perhaps the D gene, given 6 matching bases. Counted from cysteine to phenylalanine, this CDR3 has 14 amino acids. Solely the CDR3 DNA is kept, with 42 bases framed from the first base. The germline V gene (reference sequence) yields SEHNR for CDR1 and FQNEAQ for CDR2.